Presented here are 14 T cell receptor beta chains from one specimen sequenced in a study of T-cell memory formation after mild COVID-19. TCRdb redid the calling of the 5' RACE reads with MiXCR, one entry per CDR3 protein. Among around 150,000 distinct CDR3 sequences listed, under 14% were seen once. Sequenced material: PBMCs or a T cell subset sorted from them (not recorded which). The receptors originated from a man aged 18 to 30 who had mild COVID-19 (a few samples of this study predate the infection). Cell type and time point are not known.

V usage is TRBV29-1 and J usage is TRBJ1-2; 10 bases match TRBD1. V was clipped by 6 bases and J by 4 bases; unmatched bases: 5. The V gene's germline CDR1 is SQVTM and CDR2 ANQGSEA. The CDR3 sequence is 13 residues long. DNA of the CDR3: TGCAGCGTCGACAGGGGGCGCCTCTATGGCTACACCTTC. Its protein product is CSVDRGRLYGYTF.

This clonotype was detected only a few times. The chain has TRBV7-2 and TRBJ2-5; D gene unclear. The CDR3 is 14 residues long. Trimming took 4 bases from V and 7 from J, leaving 16 bases between them. The germline CDR1 and CDR2 sequences are SGHTA and FQGNSA. Here the CDR3 reads CASSSGLQKGTQYF. In DNA form, the CDR3 reads TGTGCCAGCAGCTCGGGCCTCCAGAAGGGGACCCAGTACTTC.

The CDR3 DNA reads as TGTGCCAGCAGAACCGGGACAGGGGGGATCGGCTACACCTTC. This sequence encodes CASRTGTGGIGYTF. The chain employs TRBV7-2 and TRBJ1-2, with TRBD1 identical over 11 bases. Per germline, CDR1 SGHTA and CDR2 FQGNSA. J lost 8 bases, V lost 6 bases, and 8 bases had no gene match. The CDR3 is 14 residues long.

This clonotype was picked up a small number of times. The chain carries TRBV5-1 and TRBJ1-3; 8 bases map to TRBD1. The CDR3 spans 16 residues. Germline CDR1 and CDR2: SGHRS and YFSETQ. V gave up 5 bases and J gave up 3 bases; unmatched junction bases: 10. The CDR3 region is CASRPVTGVNGNTIYF. The CDR3 DNA is TGCGCCAGCAGACCCGTGACAGGGGTAAATGGAAACACCATATATTTT.

This clonotype appeared a few times. The chain couples TRBV6-2 or TRBV6-3 to TRBJ2-2, with 7 positions matching TRBD1. Trimming removed 6 bases from V and 0 bases from J; junction bases left unmatched: 7. The CDR3 loop spans 16 amino acids. The V gene's germline CDR1 is MNHEY and CDR2 SVGEGT. The CDR3 region has the DNA TGTGCCAGCAGCCCCGACAGGGCACCGAACACCGGGGAGCTGTTTTTT. This gives the protein CASSPDRAPNTGELFF.

This clonotype was counted at least ten times. The chain employs TRBV29-1 and TRBJ2-1; D possibly matches TRBD1 or TRBD2 (6 bases each). The CDR3 spans 15 residues. The germline V gene has CDR1 SQVTM and CDR2 ANQGSEA. V was shortened by 4 bases and J by 5 bases, with 18 bases between the two germline ends. CDR3 residues: CSVGIIRGLNNEQFF. In DNA, the CDR3 is TGCAGCGTTGGGATAATCCGGGGGCTGAACAATGAGCAGTTCTTC.

The chain uses TRBV5-6 and TRBJ2-2; 11 nucleotides line up with TRBD2. CDR3 length: 20 residues. The V gene end was trimmed by 4 bases and the J gene end by 0 bases; junction bases not matched to a gene: 14. The germline CDR1 and CDR2 sequences are SGHDT and YYEEEE. CDR3 in DNA: TGTGCCAGCAGCCCTCGCCGGGATCTAGCGGGGGGCTCGAACACCGGGGAGCTGTTTTTT. Translation gives CASSPRRDLAGGSNTGELFF. Using reference TRBV5-6 and TRBJ2-2 for the parts outside the CDR3, the full variable domain is DAGVTQSPTHLIKTRGQQVTLRCSPKSGHDTVSWYQQALGQGPQFIFQYYEEEERQRGNFPDRFSGHQFPNYSSELNVNALLLGDSALYLCASSPRRDLAGGSNTGELFFGEGSRLTVL.

This chain joins TRBV5-4 and TRBJ1-1; TRBD1 is a possible D gene (5 bases). The germline V and J ends were trimmed by 5 bases and 0 bases, with 11 bases remaining between them. Germline loops: CDR1 SGHNT, CDR2 YYREEE (reference sequence). CDR3 size: 14 residues. CDR3 DNA: TGTGCCAGCAGTGACGGGACGTTGAACACTGAAGCTTTCTTT. This encodes CASSDGTLNTEAFF.

This clonotype was counted between two and nine times. The chain has TRBV7-9 and TRBJ1-2, with TRBD1 as a possible D gene (6 bases). The length of the CDR3 is 11 residues. Germline CDR1 is SEHNR and CDR2 is FQNEAQ (reference sequence). In DNA, the CDR3 is TGTGCGGGCAGGGGCGAAGATGGCTACACCTTC. Its translation is CAGRGEDGYTF.

This clonotype was counted a few times. The chain joins TRBV7-6 to TRBJ1-2; a weak D match, TRBD1 (6 bases). Germline V gene data show CDR1 as SGHVS and CDR2 as FNYEAQ. Trimming took 1 base from V and 4 from J, leaving 13 bases between them. The CDR3 spans 15 residues. In nucleotides, the CDR3 is TGTGCCAGCAGCTTAGAGGGGGATGCGGTCTATGGCTACACCTTC. Protein sequence: CASSLEGDAVYGYTF.

This rearrangement joins TRBV3-1 to TRBJ1-2, with a weak D call TRBD1 (6 bases). Looked up from germline, CDR1 is LGHDT and CDR2 is YNNKEL (reference sequence). V lost 3 bases and J 4 bases, leaving 15 bases between the germline ends. The CDR3 is 15 amino acids. CDR3 in DNA: TGTGCCAGCAGCCAGTCCCCAGGGGTCGGCTATGGCTACACCTTC. Its protein is CASSQSPGVGYGYTF.

This rearrangement joins TRBV5-1 to TRBJ1-4, with 8 nucleotides matching TRBD1. The ends lost 3 bases at V and 4 bases at J; junction bases unmatched: 8. Germline V gene lookup returns CDR1 SGHRS and CDR2 YFSETQ. This CDR3 region has 16 residues. In nucleotides, the CDR3 is TGCGCCAGCAGCTCCTTCGGACAGGGTGTTAATGAAAAACTGTTTTTT. Protein: CASSSFGQGVNEKLFF. Complete variable domain (other parts from reference TRBV5-1 and TRBJ1-4): KAGVTQTPRYLIKTRGQQVTLSCSPISGHRSVSWYQQTPGQGLQFLFEYFSETQRNKGNFPGRFSGRQFSNSRSEMNVSTLELGDSALYLCASSSFGQGVNEKLFFGSGTQLSVL.

The rearrangement uses TRBV23-1 and TRBJ2-2; 9 bases line up with TRBD1. TRBV23-1 is treated as an ORF (open reading frame) with a function not yet certain. This CDR3 has 18 residues. With V trimmed by 3 bases and J by 7 bases, 15 bases remained unmatched. Here the CDR3 DNA reads TGCGCCAGCAGTCACCCTGGGTGGACAGGGGAAGAACACGGGGAGCTGTTTTTT. This encodes CASSHPGWTGEEHGELFF.

This clonotype showed up just a few times. This chain joins TRBV20-1 and TRBJ1-2, with D maybe TRBD1 (6 bases). The CDR3 length is 13 residues. From germline, CDR1 is DFQATT and CDR2 SNEGSKA (reference sequence). The V and J ends lost 3 bases and 8 bases respectively, with 16 bases between them. CDR3 residues: CSARPPGAYGYTF. Written as DNA, the CDR3 is TGCAGTGCTAGGCCCCCGGGGGCTTACGGCTACACCTTC.